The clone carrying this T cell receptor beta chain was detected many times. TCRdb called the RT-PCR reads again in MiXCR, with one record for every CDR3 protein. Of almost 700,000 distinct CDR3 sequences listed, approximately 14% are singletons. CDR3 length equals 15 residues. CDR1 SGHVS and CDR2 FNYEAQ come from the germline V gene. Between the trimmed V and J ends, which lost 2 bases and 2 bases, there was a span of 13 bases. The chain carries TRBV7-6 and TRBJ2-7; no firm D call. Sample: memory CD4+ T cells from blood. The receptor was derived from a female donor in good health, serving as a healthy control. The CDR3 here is CASSLQVRSPYEQYF. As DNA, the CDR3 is TGTGCCAGCAGCTTACAAGTGCGGAGTCCCTACGAGCAGTACTTC.